This TCR beta chain was sequenced during a study of blood T cells in healthy people across ages. This clonotype appeared many times. Its specificity is not known. This CDR3 has 13 residues. V was pared by 5 bases and J by 1 base, with 6 bases between. The germline CDR1 and CDR2 sequences are SEHNR and FQNEAQ (reference sequence). The draw of peripheral blood yielded approximately 11 milliliters from each donor. Through a sample-barcoded 5' primer and a J-beta primer mix, a second PCR was run for roughly 6 to 12 cycles. TCRdb reprocessed the 5' RACE reads via MiXCR and lists one record per CDR3 protein. The table lists fewer than 1,000,000 distinct CDR3 sequences, about 42% of them singletons. Findings and limits, study-wide: Comparison with aged donors showed that long-lived donors had more naive CD4+ cells and higher diversity. Diversity of TCR beta correlated strongly with naive T cell percentage.

The sequenced sample consisted of blood. The receptor was derived from a man aged 55 to 69 in good health. The chain is built from TRBV7-9 and TRBJ1-5; D unresolved. The CDR3 loop is CASSVGSNQPQHF. Written as DNA, the CDR3 is TGTGCCAGCAGCGTGGGGAGCAATCAGCCCCAGCATTTT.